The present T cell receptor beta chain was sequenced within a study of OX40 agonist ivuxolimab in advanced cancers. Study background: Partial responses were observed in three patients, of whom one had hepatocellular carcinoma and two had cutaneous melanoma. Study-wide findings and caveats: In the expanded peripheral T cells, antigen specificity was never determined. Both blood CD4+ and CD8+ T cells showed clonal growth by week 6 at 0.1 to 3.0 mg/kg.

For this clone: Its antigen is as yet unknown.

Trimming took off 6 bases at V and 2 bases at J, with 11 bases between the two ends. Germline lookup yields CDR1 SGHTA and CDR2 FQGNSA. The CDR3 covers 14 residues. The data were produced by immunoSEQ multiplex PCR, yet TCRdb's version contains in-frame clones alone and is incomplete. Of about 83,000 clones in the sample, roughly 80% were seen once. This TCR derives from an adult with an advanced solid tumor such as melanoma, head and neck, liver or kidney cancer. The sequencing used CD4+ or CD8+ T cells sorted from blood, collected in a trial of the OX40 agonist ivuxolimab. This chain joins TRBV7-2 and TRBJ1-3; D is unresolved. CDR3 region: CASSPSPPGNTIYF. The CDR3 coding sequence is TGTGCCAGCAGTCCCTCTCCACCTGGAAACACCATATATTTT. The entire variable domain, with the rest obtained from reference TRBV7-2 and TRBJ1-3, is as follows: GAGVSQSPSNKVTEKGKDVELRCDPISGHTALYWYRQSLGQGLEFLIYFQGNSAPDKSGLPSDRFSAERTGGSVSTLTIQRTQQEDSAVYLCASSPSPPGNTIYFGEGSWLTVV.